This T cell receptor (beta chain) was retrieved from a study of T cell responses to AZD1222 COVID-19 vaccine. General study points: The span of vaccine-associated CD4 TCRs extended across spike, with dominance at 160-218 and 743-854. All repertoire sampling was performed exclusively after the peak T cell response. Baseline seropositivity characterized only a handful of AZD1222 recipients.

Data came from immunoSEQ multiplex PCR; TCRdb stores just in-frame clones and leaves some out. The sample lists about 54,000 clones; around 90% were seen once. About this clone itself: Antigen specificity is unknown.

From germline, CDR1 is SGHTA and CDR2 FQGNSA. The CDR3 is 16 residues long. J gave up 4 bases and V 4 bases, and 10 bases lay outside the gene matches. The receptor was derived from an adult who received the AZD1222 COVID-19 vaccine. The sample was peripheral blood, taken 28 days after the second AZD1222 dose. The chain carries TRBV7-2 and TRBJ2-7; 10 bases are a match to TRBD2. The CDR3 nucleotides read TGTGCCAGCAGCTCGACTCCAGCGGGAGGGCAGTACGAGCAGTACTTC. Protein product: CASSSTPAGGQYEQYF.